Each of the 10 T cell receptor beta chains below was sequenced from the same sample in a study of Graves' ophthalmopathy and Graves' hyperthyroidism. The authors amplified TCR beta CDR3 regions from RNA transcripts. The first round was an RT-PCR with HTBI primers, and the second round was a multiplex PCR. TCRdb processed the multiplex PCR reads anew with MiXCR; each CDR3 protein has one entry. The sample lists about 220,000 distinct CDR3 sequences; 20% to 25% were seen once. The specimen sequenced was peripheral blood. Receptors originate from a woman in her forties or fifties with Graves' ophthalmopathy.

The chain joins TRBV29-1 to TRBJ2-5; 7 bases are shared with TRBD1. With V trimmed by 6 bases and J by 2 bases, 9 bases remained unmatched. The CDR3 contains 14 residues. The germline V gene has CDR1 SQVTM and CDR2 ANQGSEA. The CDR3 DNA is TGCAGCGTCGAACAGGGGTTAGGGCAAGAGACCCAGTACTTC. Encoded protein: CSVEQGLGQETQYF.

The CDR3 loop reads CASSWGQGGDEQYF. In DNA, the CDR3 is TGCGCCAGCAGCTGGGGACAGGGGGGCGACGAGCAGTACTTC. The gene calls are TRBV5-1 and TRBJ2-7; TRBD1 matches at 11 bases. V lost 3 bases and J lost 5; bases outside the gene matches: 4. Germline-derived CDR1 and CDR2 are SGHRS and YFSETQ. The CDR3 runs 14 residues.

This clonotype has at least ten counts. The chain uses TRBV6-1 and TRBJ2-5, with 14 bases fitting TRBD2. CDR1 and CDR2 (germline): MNHNS, SASEGT. The CDR3 consists of 17 residues. The trim removed 6 bases at V and 5 bases at J, leaving 11 bases unmatched. The CDR3 coding sequence is TGTGCCAGCAGCCCCGGGACTAGCGGGAGAAGGGGTGAGACCCAGTACTTC. It codes for CASSPGTSGRRGETQYF.

This clonotype came up a few times. The genes are TRBV2 and TRBJ1-1; TRBD1 matches 7 bases. Germline CDR1 and CDR2: SNHLY and FYNNEI. CDR3 length: 13 residues. V lost 8 bases to trimming and J lost 4 bases; unmatched junction nucleotides: 7. The CDR3 here is CASGATGLTEAFF. As DNA, the CDR3 is TGTGCCAGCGGTGCGACAGGGCTCACTGAAGCTTTCTTT.

This clonotype was picked up many times. The chain has TRBV29-1 and TRBJ1-2, with D possibly matching TRBD1 (5 bases). Germline V CDR1 and CDR2: SQVTM, ANQGSEA. Trimming shortened V by 3 bases and J by 0 bases, and 14 bases separated the two germline ends. The CDR3 spans 15 residues. The CDR3 here is CSVEGGGETNYGYTF. The CDR3 DNA is TGCAGCGTTGAGGGGGGAGGGGAGACTAACTATGGCTACACCTTC.

This clonotype appeared many times. Here the CDR3 omits its conserved ending phenylalanine or tryptophan, so a read error is the likely source. This chain joins TRBV29-1 and TRBJ1-5; a possible D gene is TRBD1 (6 bases). This CDR3 contains 12 residues. Germline CDR1 and CDR2: SQVTM and ANQGSEA. V gave up 5 bases and J gave up 6 bases, with 11 bases separating them. For the CDR3, the DNA is TGCAGCGTTCGGGACACAGGTCAGCCCCAGCATCTT. Translation gives CSVRDTGQPQHL.

This clonotype was counted ten times or more. The CDR3 region is CASSYTGSTEAFF. The CDR3 bases are TGTGCCAGCAGTTACACAGGGTCCACTGAAGCTTTCTTT. The rearrangement links TRBV6-2 or TRBV6-3 to TRBJ1-1; possibly TRBD1 for D (6 bases). Trimming stripped 2 bases from V and 4 bases from J, with 8 bases between. Germline CDR1 is MNHEY and CDR2 is SVGEGT. This CDR3 region has 13 residues.

This clonotype came up many times. CDR3 protein: CAWSPWTGHTF. The DNA of the CDR3 is TGTGCCTGGAGTCCTTGGACAGGGCACACCTTC. V is TRBV30 and J is TRBJ1-2, with 8 bases that match TRBD1. The CDR3 runs to 11 residues. V shed 2 bases and J 12 bases; nucleotides not matched to a gene: 5. CDR1 GTSNPN and CDR2 SVGIG come from the germline V gene (reference sequence).

The J gene is TRBJ2-2, the V gene TRBV2; 7 bases line up with TRBD1. Trimming removed 6 bases from V and 6 bases from J; junction bases left unmatched: 10. Germline lookup yields CDR1 SNHLY and CDR2 FYNNEI. CDR3 length: 15 amino acids. The CDR3 loop is CASRGATGFAGELFF. The CDR3 region has the DNA TGTGCCAGCAGGGGCGCGACAGGGTTCGCCGGGGAGCTGTTTTTT.

The chain carries TRBV4-1 and TRBJ1-5; possible D gene TRBD1, 6 bases. CDR1 and CDR2 (germline): MGHRA, YSYEKL. Trimming took 0 bases from V and 6 from J, leaving 12 bases between them. CDR3 length equals 15 residues. Here the CDR3 DNA reads TGCGCCAGCAGCCAAGAGTACAGGGTATCTCAGCCCCAGCATTTT. It codes for CASSQEYRVSQPQHF.